Listed here are 20 T cell receptor beta chains from one sample, sequenced in a study of post-analysis software for immune sequencing data. Study-wide findings and caveats: Patients carried four or five TRBV segments more frequently than controls did, and TRBV5-6, TRBV5-1 and TRBV20-1 were among them.

Their target antigens are unknown. Unique molecular identifiers featured in each of the TCR beta cDNA libraries. TCRdb reprocessed the PCR reads via MiXCR and lists one record per CDR3 protein. This table holds some 690,000 distinct CDR3 sequences, 55% to 60% found once. The sample taken for sequencing was blood. These receptors were taken from a girl aged 2-10 years with multiple sclerosis.

Points on this clonotype: One junction end does not reproduce the germline sequence, and a read error may be involved. The chain carries TRBV5-4 and TRBJ2-1; either TRBD1 or TRBD2 may supply D (5 bases each). The CDR3 has 15 residues. Germline-derived CDR1 and CDR2 are SGHNT and YYREEE (reference sequence). CDR3 in DNA: TGTGCCAGCAACTTGGCCGGGACCACCTACAATGAGCAGTTCTTC. Its translation is CASNLAGTTYNEQFF.

There are a few counts of this clonotype. In DNA form, the CDR3 reads TGTGCCAGCAGTGAGTTGGCAGAGACCCAGTACTTC. Protein product: CASSELAETQYF. V and J are TRBV2 and TRBJ2-5; D not certain. Trimming took off 3 bases at V and 4 bases at J, with 6 bases between the two ends. CDR1 and CDR2 (germline): SNHLY, FYNNEI. The CDR3 has 12 amino acids.

The sample holds a few counts of this clonotype. The chain combines TRBV5-5 with TRBJ2-3, with a tentative D call TRBD2 (5 bases). The V gene lost 1 base and the J gene lost 8 bases, with 8 bases spanning the gap. The CDR3 is 12 amino acids. In germline, CDR1 is SGHKS, CDR2 YYEKEE (reference sequence). The CDR3 sequence is CASSLRGGTQYF. In nucleotides, the CDR3 is TGTGCCAGCAGCTTGCGAGGAGGTACGCAGTATTTT.

This sequence joins TRBV20-1 and TRBJ2-5; D is perhaps TRBD2 (6 bases). CDR1 and CDR2 (germline): DFQATT, SNEGSKA (reference sequence). The length of the CDR3 is 16 residues. V lost 0 bases to trimming and J lost 11 bases, with 25 bases between them. The CDR3 region has the DNA TGCAGTGCTAGAGATCCAGGAGGGGAGCGTCGGAATGAGCAGTACTTC. It is translated as CSARDPGGERRNEQYF.

This chain links TRBV19 with TRBJ2-7, with D possibly TRBD2 on 5 matching bases. The CDR3 has 14 amino acids. Trimming shortened V by 3 bases and J by 1 base, and 10 bases separated the two germline ends. Germline-derived CDR1 and CDR2 are LNHDA and SQIVND (reference sequence). In nucleotides, the CDR3 is TGTGCCAGTAGTATCAGCGGTTCTTCCTACGAGCAGTACTTC. This gives the protein CASSISGSSYEQYF.

This clonotype came up a few times. The V call is TRBV11-2, the J call TRBJ2-5; maybe TRBD2 (5 bases). CDR1 SGHAT and CDR2 FQNNGV come from the germline V gene. CDR3 length: 13 amino acids. The germline V and J ends were trimmed by 5 bases and 4 bases, with 11 bases remaining between them. The CDR3 DNA is TGTGCCAGCAGCGCATGGAGCGGAGAGACCCAGTACTTC. Residues: CASSAWSGETQYF.

The CDR3 reads CSAGTSGSLNEQFF. The CDR3 coding sequence is TGCAGTGCAGGGACTAGCGGGTCGCTTAATGAGCAGTTCTTC. V usage is TRBV20-1 and J usage is TRBJ2-1; the match to TRBD2 covers 12 bases. Germline assignment: CDR1 DFQATT and CDR2 SNEGSKA (reference sequence). V dropped 6 bases and J dropped 7; count of bases not matched to a gene: 7. CDR3 size: 14 residues.

This clonotype was found a few times. The V call is TRBV20-1, the J call TRBJ2-3; no reliable D call. CDR1 is DFQATT and CDR2 is SNEGSKA in the germline V gene (reference sequence). V was cut by 6 bases and J by 1 base, with 11 bases left in between. The CDR3 sequence is 13 residues long. CDR3 nucleotides: TGCAGTGCCACGCCAGATGGCACAGATACGCAGTATTTT. It is translated as CSATPDGTDTQYF.

This chain links TRBV4-3 with TRBJ1-6, with D tentatively TRBD1 (5 bases). Per germline, CDR1 LGHNA and CDR2 YSLEER. Between the trimmed V and J ends, which lost 1 base and 5 bases, there was a span of 21 bases. The CDR3 totals 19 residues. In DNA, the CDR3 is TGCGCCAGCAGCCAAGGCCCGGGAGGGGTCGGAAGGCATAATTCACCCCTCCACTTT. It is translated as CASSQGPGGVGRHNSPLHF.

J is TRBJ2-3 and V is TRBV29-1; 9 bases fit TRBD1. CDR1 and CDR2 from the germline V gene are SQVTM and ANQGSEA. The CDR3 is 16 amino acids. The junction had 11 bases not matched to a gene; V was cut back by 1 base and J by 6 bases. DNA for the CDR3: TGCAGCGTTGAAGGGTCGGACAGGGGATTAGTCGATACGCAGTATTTT. Protein product: CSVEGSDRGLVDTQYF.

The CDR3 sequence is CATSRDNAYNEQFF. CDR3 in DNA: TGTGCCACCAGCAGGGACAACGCATACAATGAGCAGTTCTTC. The rearrangement joins TRBV15 to TRBJ2-1, with D perhaps TRBD1 (5 bases). The length of the CDR3 is 14 residues. Germline CDR1 reads LNHNV; CDR2 reads YYDKDF (reference sequence). The V and J ends lost 3 bases and 4 bases respectively, with 10 bases between them.

This sequence joins TRBV29-1 and TRBJ1-2, with 9 bases that match TRBD1. The length of the CDR3 is 13 residues. J was trimmed by 6 bases and V by 6 bases; bases with no gene match: 8. Germline V gene lookup returns CDR1 SQVTM and CDR2 ANQGSEA. The CDR3 reads CSVGDRVKDGYTF. The CDR3 DNA is TGCAGCGTGGGGGACAGGGTAAAGGATGGCTACACCTTC.

This rearrangement joins TRBV27 to TRBJ2-1; 9 bases match TRBD2. V was pared by 4 bases and J by 6 bases, with 7 bases of the junction left unmatched. Germline CDR1 MNHEY, CDR2 SMNVEV (reference sequence). The CDR3 loop spans 15 amino acids. This CDR3 reads CASSSGVAGVNEQFF. DNA for the CDR3: TGTGCCAGCAGTTCCGGGGTAGCGGGGGTCAATGAGCAGTTCTTC.

The V and J genes are TRBV10-3 and TRBJ2-1; 8 nucleotides match TRBD2. The CDR3 consists of 14 residues. Per germline, CDR1 ENHRY and CDR2 SYGVKD. The junction had 10 bases not matched to a gene; V was cut back by 5 bases and J by 10 bases. Here the CDR3 DNA reads TGTGCCATCAGTCCCGGGACTAGGAGCTACGAGCAGTTCTTC. Translated, it gives CAISPGTRSYEQFF.

The V and J genes are TRBV5-8 and TRBJ2-1, with D possibly being TRBD1 (6 bases). The CDR3 runs 14 residues. CDR1 SGHTS and CDR2 YDEGEE come from the germline V gene. The ends were cut back, 4 bases at V and 9 bases at J, with 17 bases in the middle. The CDR3 protein is CASSLVQGWSEQFF. DNA of the CDR3: TGTGCCAGCAGCCTTGTGCAGGGGTGGAGTGAGCAGTTCTTC.

The rearrangement joins TRBV20-1 to TRBJ1-2, with 7 bases matching TRBD1. CDR1 and CDR2 (germline): DFQATT, SNEGSKA (reference sequence). V was pared by 2 bases and J by 3 bases, with 6 bases of the junction left unmatched. This CDR3 has 14 amino acids. The CDR3 nucleotides are TGCAGTGCTAGATCCAGGGGGTTGGACTATGGCTACACCTTC. It specifies CSARSRGLDYGYTF.

The CDR3 region has the DNA TGTGCCATCTCGCAGGGGGCAGATACGCAGTATTTT. This translates into CAISQGADTQYF. The chain links TRBV6-1 to TRBJ2-3, with 7 bases lining up with TRBD1. V trimming: 10 bases; J trimming: 4 bases; junction bases outside the gene matches: 5. The V gene's germline CDR1 is MNHNS and CDR2 SASEGT. The CDR3 covers 12 residues.

The V and J genes are TRBV28 and TRBJ1-1; tentative D call: TRBD1 (6 bases). The CDR3 runs 15 residues. Trimming left V 5 bases short and J 3 bases short, with 16 bases between. Germline V lookup: CDR1 MDHEN, CDR2 SYDVKM. CDR3 amino acids: CASSMHRAGYTEAFF. For the CDR3, the DNA is TGTGCCAGCAGTATGCACAGGGCAGGTTACACTGAAGCTTTCTTT.

This clonotype was observed a few times. V gene TRBV29-1 combines with J gene TRBJ1-1; perhaps TRBD1 as D (5 bases). The CDR3 covers 12 residues. Trimming removed 6 bases from V and 0 bases from J, with 8 bases in between. The germline V gene has CDR1 SQVTM and CDR2 ANQGSEA. As DNA, the CDR3 is TGCAGCGTGGGACGGCTGAACACTGAAGCTTTCTTT. It specifies CSVGRLNTEAFF.

This clonotype was observed a handful of times. The chain links TRBV29-1 to TRBJ2-5; TRBD1 matches 8 bases. V was pared by 5 bases and J by 3 bases, with 11 bases of the junction left unmatched. This CDR3 is built from 15 residues. Germline-derived CDR1 and CDR2 are SQVTM and ANQGSEA. CDR3 DNA: TGCAGCGTTTTTCAAGGACAGGGAGGAAAAGAGACCCAGTACTTC. Translating it yields CSVFQGQGGKETQYF. The variable domain in full, completed from reference TRBV29-1 and TRBJ2-5, reads SAVISQKPSRDICQRGTSLTIQCQVDSQVTMMFWYRQQPGQSLTLIATANQGSEATYESGFVIDKFPISRPNLTFSTLTVSNMSPEDSSIYLCSVFQGQGGKETQYFGPGTRLLVL.